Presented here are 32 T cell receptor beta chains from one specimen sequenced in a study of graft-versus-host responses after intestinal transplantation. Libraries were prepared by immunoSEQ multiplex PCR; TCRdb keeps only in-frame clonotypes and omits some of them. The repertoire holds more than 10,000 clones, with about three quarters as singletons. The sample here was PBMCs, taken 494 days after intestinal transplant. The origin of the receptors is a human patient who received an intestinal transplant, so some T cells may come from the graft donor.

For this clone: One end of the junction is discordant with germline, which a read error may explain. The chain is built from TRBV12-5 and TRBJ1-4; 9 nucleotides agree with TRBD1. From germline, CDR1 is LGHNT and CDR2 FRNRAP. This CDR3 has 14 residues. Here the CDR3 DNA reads TGTGCTAATGGTTTGGGGACAGGGAATGAAAAACTGTTTTTT. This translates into CANGLGTGNEKLFF. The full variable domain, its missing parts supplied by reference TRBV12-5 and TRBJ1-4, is DARVTQTPRHKVTEMGQEVTMRCQPILGHNTVFWYRQTMMQGLELLAYFRNRAPLDDSGMPKDRFSAEMPDATLATLKIQPSEPRDSAVYFCANGLGTGNEKLFFGSGTQLSVL.

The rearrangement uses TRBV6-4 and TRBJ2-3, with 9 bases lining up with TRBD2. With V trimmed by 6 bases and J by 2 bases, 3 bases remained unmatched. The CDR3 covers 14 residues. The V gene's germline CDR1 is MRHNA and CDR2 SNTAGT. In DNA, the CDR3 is TGTGCCAGCAGCCCGGGACTAGCCACAGATACGCAGTATTTT. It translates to CASSPGLATDTQYF.

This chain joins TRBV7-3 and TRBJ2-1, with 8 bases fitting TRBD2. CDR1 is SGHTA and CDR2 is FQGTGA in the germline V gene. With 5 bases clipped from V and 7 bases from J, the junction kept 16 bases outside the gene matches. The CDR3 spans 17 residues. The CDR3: CASSRQPGLVKSNEQFF. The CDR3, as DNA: TGTGCCAGCAGCCGTCAACCGGGACTAGTCAAATCGAATGAGCAGTTCTTC.

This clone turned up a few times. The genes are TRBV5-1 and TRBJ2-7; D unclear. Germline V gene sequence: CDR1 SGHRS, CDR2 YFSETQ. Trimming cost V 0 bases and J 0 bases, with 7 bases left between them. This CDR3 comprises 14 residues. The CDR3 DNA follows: TGCGCCAGCAGCTTGGTCGTCAGCTCCTACGAGCAGTACTTC. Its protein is CASSLVVSSYEQYF.

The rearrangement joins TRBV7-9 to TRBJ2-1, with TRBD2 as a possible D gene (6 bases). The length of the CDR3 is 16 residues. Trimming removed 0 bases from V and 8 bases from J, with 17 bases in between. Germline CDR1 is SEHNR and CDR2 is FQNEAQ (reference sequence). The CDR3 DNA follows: TGTGCCAGCAGCTTAGCGCGGGACTCGGCTGGAGATGAGCAGTTCTTC. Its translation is CASSLARDSAGDEQFF. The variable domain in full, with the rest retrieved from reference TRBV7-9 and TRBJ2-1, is DTGVSQNPRHKITKRGQNVTFRCDPISEHNRLYWYRQTLGQGPEFLTYFQNEAQLEKSRLLSDRFSAERPKGSFSTLEIQRTEQGDSAMYLCASSLARDSAGDEQFFGPGTRLTVL.

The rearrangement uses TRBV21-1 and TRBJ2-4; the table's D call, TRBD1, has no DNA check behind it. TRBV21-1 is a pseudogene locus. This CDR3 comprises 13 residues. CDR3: CASSRTGKNIQYF. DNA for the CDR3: TGTGCCAGCAGCAGGACAGGGAAAAACATTCAGTACTTC.

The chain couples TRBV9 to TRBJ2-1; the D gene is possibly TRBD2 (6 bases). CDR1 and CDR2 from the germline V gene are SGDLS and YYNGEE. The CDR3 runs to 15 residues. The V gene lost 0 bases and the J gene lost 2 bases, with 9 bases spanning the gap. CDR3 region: CASSVGGETYNEQFF. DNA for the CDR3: TGTGCCAGCAGCGTAGGCGGGGAGACCTACAATGAGCAGTTCTTC.

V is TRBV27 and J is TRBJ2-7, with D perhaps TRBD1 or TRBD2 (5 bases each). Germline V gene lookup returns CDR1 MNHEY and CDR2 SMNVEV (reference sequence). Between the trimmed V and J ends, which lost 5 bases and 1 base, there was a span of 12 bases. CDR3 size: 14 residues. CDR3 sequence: CASSPRDGSYEQYF. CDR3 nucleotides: TGTGCCAGCAGTCCACGGGACGGGTCCTACGAGCAGTACTTC.

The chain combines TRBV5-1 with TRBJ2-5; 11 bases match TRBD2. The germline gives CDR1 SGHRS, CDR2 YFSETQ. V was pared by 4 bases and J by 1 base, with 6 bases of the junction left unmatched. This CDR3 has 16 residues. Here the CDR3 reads CASSPGTSGFQETQYF. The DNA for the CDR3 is TGCGCCAGCAGCCCCGGGACTAGCGGATTCCAAGAGACCCAGTACTTC.

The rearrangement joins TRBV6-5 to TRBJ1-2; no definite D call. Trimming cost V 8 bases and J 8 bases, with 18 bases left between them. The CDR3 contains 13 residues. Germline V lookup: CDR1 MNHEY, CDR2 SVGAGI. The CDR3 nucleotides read TGTGCCAGCGGCTTTTATTCCGGGAACGGCTACACCTTC. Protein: CASGFYSGNGYTF.

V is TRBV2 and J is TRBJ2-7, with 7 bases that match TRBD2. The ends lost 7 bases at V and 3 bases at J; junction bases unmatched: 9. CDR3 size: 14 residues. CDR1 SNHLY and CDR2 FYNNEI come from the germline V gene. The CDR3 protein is CASTRDYSSYEQYF. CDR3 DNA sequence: TGTGCCAGCACCCGGGACTACTCTAGCTACGAGCAGTACTTC.

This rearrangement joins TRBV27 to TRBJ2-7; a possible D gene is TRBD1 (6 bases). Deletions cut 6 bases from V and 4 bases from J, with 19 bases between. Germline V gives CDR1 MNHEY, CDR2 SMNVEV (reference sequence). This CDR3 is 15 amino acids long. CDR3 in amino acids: CASRGSAGVMYEQYF. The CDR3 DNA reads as TGTGCCAGCAGGGGATCGGCAGGGGTTATGTACGAGCAGTACTTC.

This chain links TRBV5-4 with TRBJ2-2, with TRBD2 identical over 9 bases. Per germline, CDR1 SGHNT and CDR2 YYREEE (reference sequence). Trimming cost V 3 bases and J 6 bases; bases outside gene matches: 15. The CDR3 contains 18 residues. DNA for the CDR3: TGTGCCAGCAGCTGGATGGGAAGAGCGGGAGGACGGCCCGGGGAGCTGTTTTTT. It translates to CASSWMGRAGGRPGELFF. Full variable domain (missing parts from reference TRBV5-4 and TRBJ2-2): ETGVTQSPTHLIKTRGQQVTLRCSSQSGHNTVSWYQQALGQGPQFIFQYYREEENGRGNFPPRFSGLQFPNYSSELNVNALELDDSALYLCASSWMGRAGGRPGELFFGEGSRLTVL.

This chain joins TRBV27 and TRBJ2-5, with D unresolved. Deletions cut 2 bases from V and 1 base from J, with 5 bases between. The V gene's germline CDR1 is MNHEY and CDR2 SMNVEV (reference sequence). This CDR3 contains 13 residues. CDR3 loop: CASSLVSQETQYF. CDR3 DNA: TGTGCCAGCAGTTTAGTTAGCCAAGAGACCCAGTACTTC.

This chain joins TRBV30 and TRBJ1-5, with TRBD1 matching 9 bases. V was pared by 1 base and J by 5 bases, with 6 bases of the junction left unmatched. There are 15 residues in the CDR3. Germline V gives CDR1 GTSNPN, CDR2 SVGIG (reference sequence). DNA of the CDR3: TGTGCCTGGAGTGCGACCGGGACAGGGTATCAGCCCCAGCATTTT. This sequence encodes CAWSATGTGYQPQHF. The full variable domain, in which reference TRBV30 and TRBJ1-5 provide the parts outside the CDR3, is SQTIHQWPATLVQPVGSPLSLECTVEGTSNPNLYWYRQAAGRGLQLLFYSVGIGQISSEVPQNLSASRPQDRQFILSSKKLLLSDSGFYLCAWSATGTGYQPQHFGDGTRLSIL.

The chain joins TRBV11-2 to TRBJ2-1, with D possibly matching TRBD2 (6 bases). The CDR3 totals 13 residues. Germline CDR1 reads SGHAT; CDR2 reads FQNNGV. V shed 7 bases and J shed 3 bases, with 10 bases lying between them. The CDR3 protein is CASNPGVYNEQFF. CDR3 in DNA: TGTGCCAGCAATCCGGGGGTCTACAATGAGCAGTTCTTC.

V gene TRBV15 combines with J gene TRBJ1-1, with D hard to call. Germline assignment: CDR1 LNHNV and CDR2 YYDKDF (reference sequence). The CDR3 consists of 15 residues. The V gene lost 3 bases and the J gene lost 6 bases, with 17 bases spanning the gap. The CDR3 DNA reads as TGTGCCACCAGCAGTTCCCTAGAGGGCGGGTCTGAAGCTTTCTTT. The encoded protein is CATSSSLEGGSEAFF.

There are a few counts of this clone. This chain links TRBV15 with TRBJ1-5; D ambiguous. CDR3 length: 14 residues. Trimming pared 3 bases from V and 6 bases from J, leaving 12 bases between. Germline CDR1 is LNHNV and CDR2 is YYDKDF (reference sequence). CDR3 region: CATSRQEYGQPQHF. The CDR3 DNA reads TGTGCCACCAGCAGGCAGGAGTATGGTCAGCCCCAGCATTTT.

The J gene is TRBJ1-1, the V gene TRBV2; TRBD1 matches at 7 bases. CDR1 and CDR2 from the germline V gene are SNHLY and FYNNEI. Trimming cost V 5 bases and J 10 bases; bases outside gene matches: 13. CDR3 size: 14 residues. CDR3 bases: TGTGCCAGCAGTCCTCCCCCGGAGGGACAGATAGCTTTCTTT. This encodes CASSPPPEGQIAFF.

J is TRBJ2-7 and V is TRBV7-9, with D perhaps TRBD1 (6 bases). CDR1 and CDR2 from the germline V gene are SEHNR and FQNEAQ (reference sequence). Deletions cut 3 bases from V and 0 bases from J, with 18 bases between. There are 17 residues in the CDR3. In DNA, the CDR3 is TGTGCCAGCAGCTTGGGTTCTCCAGGGGCCAACTCCTACGAGCAGTACTTC. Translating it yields CASSLGSPGANSYEQYF.

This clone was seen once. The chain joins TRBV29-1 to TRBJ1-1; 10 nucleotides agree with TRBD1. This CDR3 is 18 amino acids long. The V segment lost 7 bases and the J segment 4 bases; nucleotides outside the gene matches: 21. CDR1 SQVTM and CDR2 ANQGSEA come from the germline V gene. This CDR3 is CSAIKQTGGEGRATEAFF. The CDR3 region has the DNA TGCAGCGCTATAAAACAGACAGGGGGCGAAGGGAGGGCCACTGAAGCTTTCTTT. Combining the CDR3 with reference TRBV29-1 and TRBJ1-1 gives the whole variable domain SAVISQKPSRDICQRGTSLTIQCQVDSQVTMMFWYRQQPGQSLTLIATANQGSEATYESGFVIDKFPISRPNLTFSTLTVSNMSPEDSSIYLCSAIKQTGGEGRATEAFFGQGTRLTVV.

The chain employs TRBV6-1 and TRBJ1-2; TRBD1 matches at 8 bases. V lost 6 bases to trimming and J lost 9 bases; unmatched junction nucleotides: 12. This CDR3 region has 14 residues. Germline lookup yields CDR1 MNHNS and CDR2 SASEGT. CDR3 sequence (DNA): TGTGCCAGCAGGGGGGACAGGTCCCCCAGAAGCTACACCTTC. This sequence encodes CASRGDRSPRSYTF.

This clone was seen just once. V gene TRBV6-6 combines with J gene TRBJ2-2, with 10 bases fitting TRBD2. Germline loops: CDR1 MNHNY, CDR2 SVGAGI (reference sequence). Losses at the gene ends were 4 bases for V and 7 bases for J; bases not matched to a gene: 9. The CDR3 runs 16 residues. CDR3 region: CASSWGVAGGVGELFF. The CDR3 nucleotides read TGTGCCAGCAGTTGGGGAGTAGCGGGAGGCGTCGGGGAGCTGTTTTTT.

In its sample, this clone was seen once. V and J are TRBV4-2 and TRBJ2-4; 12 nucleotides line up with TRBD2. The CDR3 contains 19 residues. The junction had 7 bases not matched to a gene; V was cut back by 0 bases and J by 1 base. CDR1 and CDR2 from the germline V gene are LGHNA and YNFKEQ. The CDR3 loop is CASSQDRLAGGLAKNIQYF. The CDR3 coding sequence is TGTGCCAGCAGCCAAGATAGGCTAGCGGGAGGGCTGGCCAAAAACATTCAGTACTTC.

The CDR3 loop reads CAYPTGDYNEQFF. Here the CDR3 DNA reads TGTGCCTACCCGACAGGGGACTACAATGAGCAGTTCTTC. J is TRBJ2-1 and V is TRBV30, with 8 nucleotides matching TRBD1. Germline V gene sequence: CDR1 GTSNPN, CDR2 SVGIG (reference sequence). With 7 bases clipped from V and 3 bases from J, the junction kept 5 bases outside the gene matches. This CDR3 has 13 residues.

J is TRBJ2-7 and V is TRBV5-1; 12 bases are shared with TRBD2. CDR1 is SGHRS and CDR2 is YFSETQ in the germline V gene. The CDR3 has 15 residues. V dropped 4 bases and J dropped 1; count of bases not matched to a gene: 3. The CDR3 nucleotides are TGCGCCAGCAGCCCACTAGCGGGAGGATCCTACGAGCAGTACTTC. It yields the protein CASSPLAGGSYEQYF. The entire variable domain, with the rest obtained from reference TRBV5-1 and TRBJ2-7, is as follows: KAGVTQTPRYLIKTRGQQVTLSCSPISGHRSVSWYQQTPGQGLQFLFEYFSETQRNKGNFPGRFSGRQFSNSRSEMNVSTLELGDSALYLCASSPLAGGSYEQYFGPGTRLTVT.

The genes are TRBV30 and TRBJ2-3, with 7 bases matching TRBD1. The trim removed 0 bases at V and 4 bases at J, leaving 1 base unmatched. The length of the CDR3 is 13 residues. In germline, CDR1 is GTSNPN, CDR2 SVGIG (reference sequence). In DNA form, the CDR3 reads TGTGCCTGGAGTGTAGGGGGCGCAGATACGCAGTATTTT. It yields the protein CAWSVGGADTQYF.

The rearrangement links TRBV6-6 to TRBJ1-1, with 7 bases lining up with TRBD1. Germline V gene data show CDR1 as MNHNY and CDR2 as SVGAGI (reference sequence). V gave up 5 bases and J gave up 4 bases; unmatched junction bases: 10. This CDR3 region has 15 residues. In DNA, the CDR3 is TGTGCCAGCAGTCGTACAGACAGGGACACCACTGAAGCTTTCTTT. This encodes CASSRTDRDTTEAFF.

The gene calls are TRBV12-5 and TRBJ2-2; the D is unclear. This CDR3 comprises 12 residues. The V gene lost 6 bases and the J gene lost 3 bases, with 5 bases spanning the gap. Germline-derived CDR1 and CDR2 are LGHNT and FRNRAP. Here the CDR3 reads CASGRDTGELFF. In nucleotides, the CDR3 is TGTGCTAGTGGCCGTGACACCGGGGAGCTGTTTTTT.

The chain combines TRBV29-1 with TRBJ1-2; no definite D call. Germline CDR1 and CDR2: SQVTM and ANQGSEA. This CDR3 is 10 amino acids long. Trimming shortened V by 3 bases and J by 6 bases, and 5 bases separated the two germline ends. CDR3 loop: CSVERNGYTF. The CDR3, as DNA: TGCAGCGTTGAGAGGAATGGCTACACCTTC. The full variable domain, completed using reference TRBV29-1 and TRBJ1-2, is SAVISQKPSRDICQRGTSLTIQCQVDSQVTMMFWYRQQPGQSLTLIATANQGSEATYESGFVIDKFPISRPNLTFSTLTVSNMSPEDSSIYLCSVERNGYTFGSGTRLTVV.

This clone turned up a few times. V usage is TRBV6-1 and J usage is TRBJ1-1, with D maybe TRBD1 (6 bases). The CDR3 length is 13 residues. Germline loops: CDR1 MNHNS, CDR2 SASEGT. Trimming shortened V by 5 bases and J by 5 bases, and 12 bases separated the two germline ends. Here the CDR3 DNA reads TGTGCCAGCAGTCCTACAGGGAAGACTGAAGCTTTCTTT. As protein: CASSPTGKTEAFF.

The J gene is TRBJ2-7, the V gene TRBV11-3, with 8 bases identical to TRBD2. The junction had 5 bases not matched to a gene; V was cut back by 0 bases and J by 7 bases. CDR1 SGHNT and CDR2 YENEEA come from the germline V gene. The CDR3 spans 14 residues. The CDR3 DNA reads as TGTGCCAGCAGCTTAGAACTAGCGGTGTGGGAGCAGTACTTC. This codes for CASSLELAVWEQYF. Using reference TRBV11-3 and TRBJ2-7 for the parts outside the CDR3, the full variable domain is EAGVVQSPRYKIIEKKQPVAFWCNPISGHNTLYWYLQNLGQGPELLIRYENEEAVDDSQLPKDRFSAERLKGVDSTLKIQPAELGDSAVYLCASSLELAVWEQYFGPGTRLTVT.